This T cell receptor beta chain was sequenced for a study of early T cells in non-severe SARS-CoV-2 infection. Study overall: From unsorted whole blood, bulk RNA was sequenced, and the chains remained unpaired.

V was pared by 3 bases and J by 6 bases, with 12 bases between. Germline lookup yields CDR1 MGHDK and CDR2 SYGVNS. The CDR3 contains 14 residues. The TCR library protocol attached unique molecular identifiers to the individual cDNA molecules. In TCRdb, the 5' RACE reads were re-called with MiXCR into one record per CDR3 protein. This sample yields some 110,000 distinct CDR3 sequences, of which under 15% are seen a single time; about a fifth belongs to the top ten. In its sample, this clonotype was seen a few times. Material: whole blood. The source is an adult who was a healthcare worker with PCR-confirmed SARS-CoV-2 infection or an uninfected control (not recorded which). The J gene is TRBJ2-1, the V gene TRBV25-1, with D uncertain. The CDR3: CASSEGFESNEQFF. CDR3 nucleotide sequence: TGTGCCAGCAGTGAGGGTTTCGAATCCAATGAGCAGTTCTTC. The full variable domain, in which reference TRBV25-1 and TRBJ2-1 provide the parts outside the CDR3, is EADIYQTPRYLVIGTGKKITLECSQTMGHDKMYWYQQDPGMELHLIHYSYGVNSTEKGDLSSESTVSRIRTEHFPLTLESARPSHTSQYLCASSEGFESNEQFFGPGTRLTVL.